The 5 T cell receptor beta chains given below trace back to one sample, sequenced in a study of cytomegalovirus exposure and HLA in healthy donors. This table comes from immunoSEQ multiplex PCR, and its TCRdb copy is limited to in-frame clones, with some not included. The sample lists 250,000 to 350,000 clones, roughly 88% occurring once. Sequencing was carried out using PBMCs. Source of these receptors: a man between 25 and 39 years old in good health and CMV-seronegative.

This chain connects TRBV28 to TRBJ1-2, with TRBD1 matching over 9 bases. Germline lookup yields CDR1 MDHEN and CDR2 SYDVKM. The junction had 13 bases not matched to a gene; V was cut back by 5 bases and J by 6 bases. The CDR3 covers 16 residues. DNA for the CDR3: TGTGCCAGCAGTCCCTCCTTCCGGACAGGGGTTGATGGCTACACCTTC. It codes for CASSPSFRTGVDGYTF.

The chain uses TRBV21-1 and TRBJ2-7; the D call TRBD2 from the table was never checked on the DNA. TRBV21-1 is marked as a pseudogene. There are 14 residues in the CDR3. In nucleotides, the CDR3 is TGTGCCAGCAGCAAACGCGGTCAACCCTACGAGCAGTACTTC. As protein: CASSKRGQPYEQYF.

The CDR3 DNA is TGTGCCAGCAGTACGCAGGGAGGGAACACTGAAGCTTTCTTT. This gives the protein CASSTQGGNTEAFF. The V and J genes are TRBV2 and TRBJ1-1; maybe TRBD1 (5 bases). Germline values: CDR1 SNHLY, CDR2 FYNNEI. The V end was cut by 5 bases, the J end by 1 base, with 11 bases between. CDR3 size: 14 residues.

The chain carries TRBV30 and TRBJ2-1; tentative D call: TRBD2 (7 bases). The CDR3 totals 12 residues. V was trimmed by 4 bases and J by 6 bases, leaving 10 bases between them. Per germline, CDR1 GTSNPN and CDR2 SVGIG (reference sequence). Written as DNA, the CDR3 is TGTGCCTGGACCCGGGGGGCCAATGAGCAGTTCTTC. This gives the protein CAWTRGANEQFF.

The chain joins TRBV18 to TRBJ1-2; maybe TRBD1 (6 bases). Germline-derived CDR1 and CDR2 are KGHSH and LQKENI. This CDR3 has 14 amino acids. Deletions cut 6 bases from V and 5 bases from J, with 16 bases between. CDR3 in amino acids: CASSLGGREYGYTF. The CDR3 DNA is TGTGCCAGCTCGCTAGGGGGTCGAGAATATGGCTACACCTTC. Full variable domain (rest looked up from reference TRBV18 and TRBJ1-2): NAGVMQNPRHLVRRRGQEARLRCSPMKGHSHVYWYRQLPEEGLKFMVYLQKENIIDESGMPKERFSAEFPKEGPSILRIQQVVRGDSAAYFCASSLGGREYGYTFGSGTRLTVV.